This T cell receptor beta chain was sequenced during a study of blood T cell repertoires in COVID-19. The wider study: From T cells, B-cell-depleted T cells, or PBMCs came the material, which was cDNA or gDNA.

Repertoires were generated with immunoSEQ multiplex PCR, while TCRdb's copy carries only in-frame clones and drops some. The profile shows more than 400,000 clones, roughly 90% of them singletons. In germline, CDR1 is ENHRY, CDR2 SYGVKD. This CDR3 has 12 residues. Trimming took off 3 bases at V and 5 bases at J, with 8 bases between the two ends. Sequencing was done on a sample of PBMCs or T cells enriched from blood (not recorded which). The chain uses TRBV10-3 and TRBJ2-7, with a possible D match to TRBD1 (5 bases). This TCR derives from a woman aged 18-30 years who had recovered from COVID-19. DNA of the CDR3: TGTGCCATCAGTGACCAGGGTGACGAGCAGTACTTC. Amino acids: CAISDQGDEQYF.